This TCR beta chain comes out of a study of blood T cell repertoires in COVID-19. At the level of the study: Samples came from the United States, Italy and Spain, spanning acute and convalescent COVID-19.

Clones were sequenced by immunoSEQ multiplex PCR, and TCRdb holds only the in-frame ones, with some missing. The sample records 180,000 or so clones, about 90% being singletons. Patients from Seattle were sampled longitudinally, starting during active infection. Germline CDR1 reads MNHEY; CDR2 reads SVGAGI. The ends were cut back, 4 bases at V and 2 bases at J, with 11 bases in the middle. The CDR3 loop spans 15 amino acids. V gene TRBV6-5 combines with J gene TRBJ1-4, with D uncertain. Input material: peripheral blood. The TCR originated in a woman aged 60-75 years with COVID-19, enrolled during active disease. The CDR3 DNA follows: TGTGCCAGCAGTTCCCGTTACAGTACTAATGAAAAACTGTTTTTT. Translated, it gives CASSSRYSTNEKLFF.